Listed below are T cell receptor beta chains from one sample, sequenced in a study of CD8+ T cells in alopecia areata. Here immunoSEQ multiplex PCR was the method, and the copy in TCRdb shows in-frame clones only, minus some. The sample contains about 150,000 clones, about 90% of which appear only once. This material consisted of CD8+ T cells sorted from blood, taken at week 0. The source is a human donor with alopecia areata. The CDR3 runs from the conserved cysteine through the conserved F or W. Each record gives: V gene, clone size, J gene, D gene, CDR3 protein, CDR3 DNA. A D gene is named only where the DNA matches it firmly. Clone sizes are given selectively: once, few, many, or a class where the clone is expanded.

V: TRBV19
size: once
J: TRBJ1-2
D: .
CDR3: CASSQPTNYGYTF
DNA: TGTGCCAGCAGTCAGCCGACTAACTATGGCTACACCTTC

V: TRBV2
size: .
J: TRBJ2-7
D: TRBD1
CDR3: CASSEAVGQDLEQYF
DNA: TGTGCCAGCAGTGAAGCGGTGGGACAGGACCTAGAGCAGTACTTC

V: TRBV9
size: .
J: TRBJ2-5
D: TRBD1
CDR3: CASSVGQGIFSETQYF
DNA: TGTGCCAGCAGCGTTGGACAGGGGATCTTCTCGGAGACCCAGTACTTC

V: TRBV6-5
size: .
J: TRBJ1-5
D: .
CDR3: CASSYSPGWDQPQHF
DNA: TGTGCCAGCAGTTACTCCCCAGGGTGGGATCAGCCCCAGCATTTT

V: TRBV19
size: .
J: TRBJ1-1
D: .
CDR3: CASSIGRNTEAFF
DNA: TGTGCCAGTAGTATAGGTAGGAACACTGAAGCTTTCTTT

V: TRBV30
size: .
J: TRBJ2-5
D: .
CDR3: CACKQGQETQYF
DNA: TGTGCCTGTAAGCAGGGGCAGGAGACCCAGTACTTC

V: TRBV13
size: .
J: TRBJ2-1
D: .
CDR3: CASSLGILGISEQFF
DNA: TGTGCCAGCAGCTTAGGCATTCTAGGAATTTCTGAGCAGTTCTTC

V: TRBV4-1
size: .
J: TRBJ2-1
D: TRBD1
CDR3: CASSQIPGQGATSSYNEQFF
DNA: TGCGCCAGCAGCCAGATTCCGGGACAGGGGGCGACTAGCTCCTACAATGAGCAGTTCTTC

V: TRBV19
size: .
J: TRBJ1-1
D: TRBD1
CDR3: CASNGQGMNTEAFF
DNA: TGTGCCAGTAACGGACAGGGGATGAACACTGAAGCTTTCTTT

V: TRBV23-1
size: .
J: TRBJ2-7
D: .
CDR3: CASSQGWGKYEQYF
DNA: TGCGCCAGCAGTCAAGGATGGGGGAAATACGAGCAGTACTTC

V: TRBV7-2
size: .
J: TRBJ2-1
D: TRBD1
CDR3: CASSARDSKYNEQFF
DNA: TGTGCCAGCAGCGCCCGGGACAGCAAGTACAATGAGCAGTTCTTC

V: TRBV9
size: .
J: TRBJ2-3
D: TRBD1
CDR3: CASSVFPDRAADTQYF
DNA: TGTGCCAGCAGCGTTTTCCCCGACAGGGCGGCAGATACGCAGTATTTT

V: TRBV23-1
size: .
J: TRBJ2-3
D: .
CDR3: CASTTDTQYF
DNA: TGCGCCAGCACCACAGATACGCAGTATTTT

V: TRBV29-1
size: .
J: TRBJ2-7
D: .
CDR3: CSVEQGTSSYEQYF
DNA: TGCAGCGTAGAACAGGGAACGAGCTCCTACGAGCAGTACTTC

V: TRBV14
size: .
J: TRBJ2-4
D: .
CDR3: CASSQGLSGVSKNIQYF
DNA: TGTGCCAGCAGCCAAGGTTTGAGTGGAGTCTCCAAAAACATTCAGTACTTC

V: TRBV27
size: .
J: TRBJ2-6
D: TRBD1
CDR3: CASSWSGTGAAGANVLTF
DNA: TGTGCCAGCAGTTGGTCGGGGACAGGGGCCGCTGGGGCCAACGTCCTGACTTTC

V: TRBV28
size: .
J: TRBJ2-5
D: .
CDR3: CAVAEGLTLQETQYF
DNA: TGTGCCGTTGCGGAAGGGTTAACCCTTCAAGAGACCCAGTACTTC

V: TRBV11-2
size: .
J: TRBJ2-3
D: .
CDR3: CASSLGGDTQYF
DNA: TGTGCCAGCAGCTTAGGAGGGGATACGCAGTATTTT

V: TRBV25-1
size: .
J: TRBJ1-2
D: .
CDR3: CASSEAGSTGGYTF
DNA: TGTGCCAGCAGTGAAGCTGGGAGCACAGGTGGCTACACCTTC

V: TRBV7-6
size: few
J: TRBJ2-1
D: TRBD2
CDR3: CASSLATSGGYNEQFF
DNA: TGTGCCAGCAGCTTAGCCACTAGCGGGGGATACAATGAGCAGTTCTTC

V: TRBV4-1
size: .
J: TRBJ1-5
D: .
CDR3: CASSLKLGQPQHF
DNA: TGCGCCAGCAGCCTAAAGCTCGGTCAGCCCCAGCATTTT

V: TRBV5-1
size: once
J: TRBJ2-2
D: TRBD1
CDR3: CASSTGGRDTGELFF
DNA: TGCGCCAGTTCGACAGGGGGCAGAGACACCGGGGAGCTGTTTTTT

V: TRBV30
size: .
J: TRBJ2-1
D: .
CDR3: CATQGFNEQFF
DNA: TGTGCCACGCAGGGTTTTAATGAGCAGTTCTTC

V: TRBV2
size: .
J: TRBJ2-3
D: .
CDR3: CASSTPSVDTDTQYF
DNA: TGTGCCAGCAGTACGCCATCAGTCGACACAGATACGCAGTATTTT

V: TRBV6-5
size: .
J: TRBJ2-1
D: .
CDR3: CASSYTGSNEQFF
DNA: TGTGCCAGCAGTTACACAGGGAGCAATGAGCAGTTCTTC

V: TRBV4-1
size: .
J: TRBJ1-5
D: .
CDR3: CASSQESNQPQHF
DNA: TGCGCCAGCAGCCAAGAGTCCAATCAGCCCCAGCATTTT

V: TRBV9
size: once
J: TRBJ2-2
D: TRBD2
CDR3: CASSASGGLATGELFF
DNA: TGTGCCAGCAGCGCCTCCGGCGGACTAGCAACCGGGGAGCTGTTTTTT

V: TRBV7-2
size: .
J: TRBJ2-7
D: .
CDR3: CASRDGYEQYF
DNA: TGTGCCAGCAGAGACGGCTACGAGCAGTACTTC

V: TRBV4-1
size: once
J: TRBJ2-5
D: TRBD1
CDR3: CASSQGDSQTQYF
DNA: TGCGCCAGCAGCCAAGGGGACAGCCAGACCCAGTACTTC

V: TRBV27
size: .
J: TRBJ1-2
D: TRBD1
CDR3: CASSNQGQGDGYTF
DNA: TGTGCCAGCAGTAACCAGGGACAGGGGGACGGCTACACCTTC

V: TRBV27
size: .
J: TRBJ2-7
D: .
CDR3: CASGYEQYF
DNA: TGTGCCAGCGGCTACGAGCAGTACTTC

V: TRBV12-5
size: few
J: TRBJ2-5
D: TRBD2
CDR3: CASGLVLANQETQYF
DNA: TGTGCTAGTGGTTTGGTACTAGCGAACCAAGAGACCCAGTACTTC

V: TRBV11-2
size: few
J: TRBJ2-1
D: .
CDR3: CASSLGFGGVSSYNEQFF
DNA: TGTGCCAGCAGCTTAGGGTTCGGCGGGGTAAGCTCCTACAATGAGCAGTTCTTC

V: TRBV11-2
size: .
J: TRBJ2-7
D: TRBD1
CDR3: CASSRTGYIRGSESRF
DNA: TGTGCCAGCAGTCGGACAGGGTACATTAGAGGTTCTGAATCGAGGTTC

V: TRBV2
size: .
J: TRBJ2-2
D: TRBD1
CDR3: CASGETGVVGELFF
DNA: TGTGCCAGCGGAGAGACAGGGGTCGTCGGGGAGCTGTTTTTT

V: TRBV9
size: .
J: TRBJ2-1
D: TRBD2
CDR3: CASSPRLAGSLTGGEQFF
DNA: TGTGCCAGCAGCCCTCGACTAGCGGGGAGCCTGACCGGAGGTGAGCAGTTCTTC

V: TRBV5-1
size: .
J: TRBJ2-3
D: .
CDR3: CASKGTGTRSTDTQYF
DNA: TGCGCCAGCAAGGGAACTGGGACACGGAGCACAGATACGCAGTATTTT

V: TRBV30
size: .
J: TRBJ2-6
D: .
CDR3: CAWSQGSGANVLTF
DNA: TGTGCCTGGAGTCAAGGTTCTGGGGCCAACGTCCTGACTTTC

V: TRBV11-3
size: .
J: TRBJ2-5
D: .
CDR3: CASSPREGETQYF
DNA: TGTGCCAGCAGCCCGCGTGAGGGAGAGACCCAGTACTTC

V: TRBV11-2
size: .
J: TRBJ2-7
D: .
CDR3: CASSLERFFYEQYF
DNA: TGTGCCAGCAGCTTAGAAAGGTTCTTCTACGAGCAGTACTTC

V: TRBV7-9
size: .
J: TRBJ2-7
D: .
CDR3: CASSFSDEQYF
DNA: TGTGCCAGCAGCTTTTCAGACGAGCAGTACTTC

V: TRBV5-4
size: .
J: TRBJ1-6
D: .
CDR3: CASSLGPPTSPLHF
DNA: TGTGCCAGCAGCTTGGGACCCCCGACTTCACCCCTCCACTTT